These 30 T cell receptor beta chains were all obtained from the same sample, sequenced in a study of blood T cell repertoires in COVID-19 (dated by TCRdb to about 2020). Library creation used the immunoSEQ multiplex PCR assay. TCRdb took over this immuneACCESS table, retaining in-frame rearrangements with V and J assigned. Such tables are incomplete; in checked studies, under half of the missing clones stem from an unresolved V gene, and the remainder is unexplained. In this sample the table shows 98,000 or so clones, around 86% of which occur a single time. The top ten constitute 15% of the sample. The sequenced material came from peripheral blood. These receptors all stem from a man between 45 and 60 years old with acute or convalescent COVID-19.

The chain uses TRBV5-8 and TRBJ1-4; no clear D gene. This CDR3 spans 15 amino acids. Trimming took off 4 bases at V and 5 bases at J, with 15 bases between the two ends. Germline V gene sequence: CDR1 SGHTS, CDR2 YDEGEE. The DNA of the CDR3 is TGTGCCAGCAGCGCTTTTGGGCGCCAAAATGAAAAACTGTTTTTT. Its translation is CASSAFGRQNEKLFF.

This chain links TRBV28 with TRBJ2-7; no clear D gene. This CDR3 comprises 14 residues. Germline CDR1 and CDR2: MDHEN and SYDVKM. Trimming removed 5 bases from V and 1 base from J, with 12 bases in between. DNA of the CDR3: TGTGCCAGCAGTCTCCTCGTGGAGTCCTACGAGCAGTACTTC. The encoded protein is CASSLLVESYEQYF.

This chain links TRBV3-1 (or the pseudogene TRBV3-2) with TRBJ2-4, with 7 bases identical to TRBD2. The CDR3 is 13 residues long. Per the germline V gene, CDR1 is LGHDT and CDR2 is YNNKEL (reference sequence). The V gene end was trimmed by 2 bases and the J gene end by 12 bases; junction bases not matched to a gene: 7. CDR3 nucleotide sequence: TGTGCCAGCAGCCAACGTCCTAGCGGAGCTCAGTACTTC. Protein product: CASSQRPSGAQYF.

This chain connects TRBV6-6 to TRBJ1-1; a possible D gene is TRBD1 (5 bases). Germline loops: CDR1 MNHNY, CDR2 SVGAGI (reference sequence). V was trimmed by 5 bases and J by 7 bases, leaving 20 bases between them. This CDR3 is 15 amino acids long. The CDR3 reads CASSTVGRSYGEAFF. For the CDR3, the DNA is TGTGCCAGCAGTACCGTGGGGCGGTCGTACGGTGAAGCTTTCTTT.

The rearrangement joins TRBV7-8 to TRBJ1-1, with TRBD1 identical over 7 bases. The ends lost 5 bases at V and 0 bases at J; junction bases unmatched: 3. Germline CDR1 and CDR2: SGHVS and FQNEAQ. CDR3 length: 14 residues. CDR3 DNA: TGTGCCAGCAGCAGGACAGGATTGAACACTGAAGCTTTCTTT. Translating gives CASSRTGLNTEAFF.

The J gene is TRBJ2-7, the V gene TRBV3-1 (or the pseudogene TRBV3-2), with TRBD1 identical over 9 bases. Germline V gene data show CDR1 as LGHDT and CDR2 as YNNKEL (reference sequence). The ends lost 4 bases at V and 4 bases at J; junction bases unmatched: 8. The CDR3 totals 15 residues. CDR3 sequence (DNA): TGTGCCAGCAGCCTTAACCTGGGACAGGGATACGAGCAGTACTTC. Amino acid sequence: CASSLNLGQGYEQYF.

This sequence joins TRBV28 and TRBJ2-7; 8 bases line up with TRBD1. J lost 6 bases, V lost 6 bases, and 7 bases had no gene match. This CDR3 spans 13 amino acids. Germline CDR1 reads MDHEN; CDR2 reads SYDVKM. The CDR3: CASRRTGRGEQYF. In DNA form, the CDR3 reads TGTGCCAGCAGAAGGACAGGGAGAGGCGAGCAGTACTTC.

In this sample, this clone turned up once. This chain joins TRBV6-5 and TRBJ2-3; 7 bases align to TRBD2. The CDR3 is made up of 15 amino acids. Germline CDR1 reads MNHEY; CDR2 reads SVGAGI. The V and J ends lost 2 bases and 4 bases, in that order; junction bases with no gene match: 6. CDR3 region: CASSYRGSDADTQYF. The DNA for the CDR3 is TGTGCCAGCAGTTACCGCGGGAGCGACGCAGATACGCAGTATTTT.

V usage is TRBV10-3 and J usage is TRBJ1-1; D is ambiguous. V was shortened by 10 bases and J by 0 bases, with 18 bases between the two germline ends. This CDR3 is 15 amino acids long. Per germline, CDR1 ENHRY and CDR2 SYGVKD. DNA for the CDR3: TGTGCCACCACTCGCGATGAGGGTATGAACACTGAAGCTTTCTTT. Translating it yields CATTRDEGMNTEAFF.

The chain combines TRBV12-5 with TRBJ1-4; unclear D gene. CDR1 LGHNT and CDR2 FRNRAP come from the germline V gene. Trimming removed 6 bases at V and 8 bases at J, with 16 bases between. There are 14 residues in the CDR3. CDR3 region: CASGPDGGNEKLFF. CDR3 nucleotides: TGTGCTAGTGGACCGGACGGAGGTAACGAAAAACTGTTTTTT.

This chain connects TRBV19 to TRBJ2-6; the D is unclear. V gave up 7 bases and J gave up 0 bases, with 13 bases separating them. From germline, CDR1 is LNHDA and CDR2 SQIVND (reference sequence). This CDR3 has 16 amino acids. The CDR3 DNA follows: TGTGCCAGTACCCCGGGTAGGTTCTCTGGGGCCAACGTCCTGACTTTC. Translated: CASTPGRFSGANVLTF.

The chain employs TRBV9 and TRBJ1-6; D is ambiguous. The CDR3 is 13 amino acids. In germline, CDR1 is SGDLS, CDR2 YYNGEE. With 3 bases removed from V and 7 bases from J, the gap between germline ends came to 8 bases. For the CDR3, the DNA is TGTGCCAGCAGCGCGACAATGAATTCACCCCTCCACTTT. It translates to CASSATMNSPLHF.

The chain uses TRBV11-3 and TRBJ1-4; unclear D gene. CDR1 is SGHNT, CDR2 YENEEA, per germline. Trimming removed 3 bases from V and 7 bases from J, with 12 bases in between. This CDR3 is 14 amino acids long. The CDR3 sequence: CASSFTGGAEKLFF. The CDR3, as DNA: TGTGCCAGCAGCTTTACGGGTGGCGCTGAAAAACTGTTTTTT.

This clone appeared a few times. The chain combines TRBV14 with TRBJ2-7, with 12 bases lining up with TRBD2. This CDR3 is 15 amino acids long. Trimming cost V 4 bases and J 5 bases; bases outside gene matches: 6. Germline V gene lookup returns CDR1 SGHDN and CDR2 FVKESK. The DNA for the CDR3 is TGTGCCAGCAGCCTTCTAGCGGGAGGGCTCAACGAGCAGTACTTC. This translates into CASSLLAGGLNEQYF.

This clone was seen more than once but under ten times. The gene calls are TRBV2 and TRBJ1-2; a weak D match, TRBD1 (5 bases). The CDR3 runs to 15 residues. V lost 2 bases, J lost 3 bases, and 13 bases lay in between. Looked up from germline, CDR1 is SNHLY and CDR2 is FYNNEI. CDR3 coding DNA: TGTGCCAGCAGTGAATGGGGCCAGGGCCACTATGGCTACACCTTC. Translating gives CASSEWGQGHYGYTF.

The chain is built from TRBV19 and TRBJ1-2; 7 bases align to TRBD1. The V gene's germline CDR1 is LNHDA and CDR2 SQIVND (reference sequence). The V gene end was trimmed by 0 bases and the J gene end by 1 base; junction bases not matched to a gene: 5. The CDR3 loop spans 16 amino acids. CDR3 amino acids: CASSIEGQRYNYGYTF. The CDR3 region has the DNA TGTGCCAGTAGTATAGAGGGACAGCGATATAACTATGGCTACACCTTC.

This chain's CDR3 is CASSLGGSLHYEQYF. The CDR3 DNA sequence: TGTGCCAGCAGCTTAGGTGGGAGCCTCCACTACGAGCAGTACTTC. The V and J genes are TRBV11-3 and TRBJ2-7, with D perhaps TRBD2 (5 bases). The V end lost 1 base, the J end lost 3 bases, and 13 bases lay between the germline ends. Germline CDR1 and CDR2: SGHNT and YENEEA. This CDR3 has 15 residues.

The rearrangement uses TRBV10-2 and TRBJ2-3, with TRBD1 matching 11 bases. The CDR3 is 16 amino acids. Germline V lookup: CDR1 WSHSY, CDR2 SAAADI. V was clipped by 4 bases and J by 4 bases; unmatched bases: 7. CDR3 protein: CASSGLLGQGADTQYF. The CDR3 nucleotides read TGCGCCAGCAGTGGTCTGTTGGGACAGGGGGCAGATACGCAGTATTTT.

The chain has TRBV18 and TRBJ2-1; tentative D call: TRBD1 (7 bases). The V gene's germline CDR1 is KGHSH and CDR2 LQKENI. The CDR3 is made up of 14 amino acids. V shed 4 bases and J shed 8 bases, with 15 bases lying between them. The CDR3 spells CASSHQEGADEQFF. As DNA, the CDR3 is TGTGCCAGCTCACATCAGGAGGGGGCGGATGAGCAGTTCTTC.

V and J are TRBV12-3 or TRBV12-4 and TRBJ1-5; D is possibly TRBD1 (6 bases). Trimming left V 6 bases short and J 3 bases short, with 9 bases between. The CDR3 covers 13 residues. CDR3: CASSGGANQPQHF. CDR3 sequence (DNA): TGTGCCAGCAGCGGGGGGGCCAATCAGCCCCAGCATTTT.

This rearrangement joins TRBV11-2 to TRBJ2-3; 12 bases are shared with TRBD2. Trimming cost V 6 bases and J 0 bases; bases outside gene matches: 7. The CDR3 runs 17 residues. Germline V gene lookup returns CDR1 SGHAT and CDR2 FQNNGV. CDR3: CASRPWTSGTSTDTQYF. The CDR3 DNA sequence: TGTGCCAGCAGACCTTGGACTAGCGGGACTAGCACAGATACGCAGTATTTT.

CDR3 protein: CASSSYLNTGELFF. Here the CDR3 DNA reads TGTGCCAGCAGCTCCTACTTGAACACCGGGGAGCTGTTTTTT. The V gene is TRBV13, the J gene TRBJ2-2, with D unresolved. CDR1 PRHDT and CDR2 FYEKMQ come from the germline V gene (reference sequence). V lost 4 bases and J lost 1, with 7 bases in between. The CDR3 contains 14 residues.

This chain connects TRBV11-2 to TRBJ1-2; 10 positions match TRBD1. The CDR3 has 16 residues. Germline CDR1 SGHAT, CDR2 FQNNGV. Losses at the gene ends were 0 bases for V and 3 bases for J; bases not matched to a gene: 4. CDR3 in DNA: TGTGCCAGCAGCTTAGATCGGGACAGGGGCTACTATGGCTACACCTTC. Translation: CASSLDRDRGYYGYTF.

V gene TRBV6-2 or TRBV6-3 combines with J gene TRBJ2-5; TRBD1 aligns across 7 bases. V lost 4 bases and J lost 5; bases outside the gene matches: 10. Per germline, CDR1 MNHEY and CDR2 SVGEGT. The CDR3 consists of 15 residues. The CDR3: CASSSLLQGDETQYF. The CDR3 nucleotides read TGTGCCAGCAGTTCCCTCCTGCAGGGGGATGAGACCCAGTACTTC.

The chain has TRBV11-1 and TRBJ2-1; TRBD2 matches at 12 bases. Germline V lookup: CDR1 SGHAT, CDR2 FQDESV (reference sequence). V was pared by 6 bases and J by 1 base, with 4 bases of the junction left unmatched. The CDR3 length is 16 residues. The CDR3 here is CASSRTSGVSYNEQFF. CDR3 coding DNA: TGTGCCAGCAGTCGGACTAGCGGGGTTTCCTACAATGAGCAGTTCTTC.

This clone was detected a few times. The rearrangement links TRBV10-1 to TRBJ1-1; D is possibly TRBD1 (5 bases). Germline V gene sequence: CDR1 WNHNN, CDR2 SYGVQD (reference sequence). The CDR3 is made up of 12 amino acids. V was trimmed by 5 bases and J by 3 bases, leaving 7 bases between them. As DNA, the CDR3 is TGCGCCAGCAGTTCGGGGGACACTGAAGCTTTCTTT. Encoded protein: CASSSGDTEAFF.

This clone was recorded only once. The rearrangement uses TRBV11-2 and TRBJ2-5; 11 bases fit TRBD1. The V and J ends lost 5 bases and 4 bases, in that order; junction bases with no gene match: 3. Germline CDR1 SGHAT, CDR2 FQNNGV. The CDR3 contains 14 residues. The CDR3 loop is CASSKGQGGETQYF. DNA for the CDR3: TGTGCCAGCAGCAAGGGACAGGGGGGAGAGACCCAGTACTTC.

The chain recombines TRBV28 with TRBJ1-5, with D maybe TRBD1 (5 bases). This CDR3 spans 15 amino acids. Trimming pared 2 bases from V and 5 bases from J, leaving 13 bases between. The germline gives CDR1 MDHEN, CDR2 SYDVKM. CDR3 coding DNA: TGTGCCAGCAGTTTACGGTCGGGGGGTCATCAGCCCCAGCATTTT. This codes for CASSLRSGGHQPQHF.

The gene calls are TRBV7-9 and TRBJ2-5; the D gene is possibly TRBD1 (6 bases). Germline CDR1 is SEHNR and CDR2 is FQNEAQ (reference sequence). CDR3 length: 15 residues. The V gene lost 5 bases and the J gene lost 5 bases, with 18 bases spanning the gap. The CDR3 region is CASSTHRDPGETQYF. DNA for the CDR3: TGTGCCAGCAGCACCCACAGGGACCCCGGCGAGACCCAGTACTTC.

The chain couples TRBV5-6 to TRBJ1-5; 10 bases fit TRBD1. V dropped 4 bases and J dropped 1; count of bases not matched to a gene: 5. Germline-derived CDR1 and CDR2 are SGHDT and YYEEEE. This CDR3 is 16 amino acids long. CDR3 loop: CASSQRTGGSNQPQHF. Written as DNA, the CDR3 is TGTGCCAGCAGCCAGCGGACAGGGGGAAGCAATCAGCCCCAGCATTTT.